A selection of T cell receptor beta chains follows, all from one sample in a study of blood T cells in healthy people across ages. TCRdb called the 5' RACE reads again in MiXCR, with one record for every CDR3 protein. The sample yields fewer than 2,000,000 distinct CDR3 sequences, 39% seen once. Sequencing was performed on blood. Receptor source: a human donor in good health. Both conserved end residues are part of each CDR3. Fields, in order: clone size, J gene, V gene, D gene, CDR3 DNA, CDR3 protein. D genes are given only for firm matches. Clone size appears in some rows only: once, few, many, or a class for an expanded clone.

few	TRBJ2-7	TRBV12-3/TRBV12-4	.	TGTGCCAGCAGTTGGGAAGGGGACCACGAGCAGTACTTC	CASSWEGDHEQYF
few	TRBJ1-2	TRBV4-1	.	TGCGCCAGCAGCCAAGACCTCCCCCGGAGCTATGGCTACACCTTC	CASSQDLPRSYGYTF
.	TRBJ2-7	TRBV7-3	TRBD1	TGTGCCAGCAGCCCACCCGGGACAGGGAGGTGGTACGAGCAGTACTTC	CASSPPGTGRWYEQYF
.	TRBJ1-1	TRBV14	.	TGTGCCAGCAGCCCTATGGGTTGGGCGCAAGAAGCTTTCTTT	CASSPMGWAQEAFF
.	TRBJ2-5	TRBV4-2	.	TGTGCCAGCAGCCAAGGGCAGGTGGGGGAGACCCAGTACTTC	CASSQGQVGETQYF
.	TRBJ1-2	TRBV7-9	TRBD1	TGTGCCAGCAGCTTAGCGCCCGGGACAGGGGGCCATGGCTACACCTTC	CASSLAPGTGGHGYTF
.	TRBJ2-5	TRBV7-2	.	TGTGCCAGCGCAATTAGGGGGGAAGAGACCCAGTACTTC	CASAIRGEETQYF
few	TRBJ1-2	TRBV6-1	TRBD1	TGTGCCAGCAATCCTCCGGGACAGATCTATAGCTACACCTTC	CASNPPGQIYSYTF
few	TRBJ2-2	TRBV7-8	.	TGTGCCAGCAGCCAGGGGCCAATCCACTCAAATACGAACACCGGGGAGCTGTTTTTT	CASSQGPIHSNTNTGELFF
.	TRBJ1-4	TRBV5-1	TRBD1	TGCGCCAGCACCCCGGGACAGGCGTCACATGAAAAACTGTTTTTT	CASTPGQASHEKLFF
.	TRBJ1-1	TRBV10-3	TRBD1	TGTGCCATCAGGCCCAGGGAGGGGGCCACTGAAGCTTTCTTT	CAIRPREGATEAFF
few	TRBJ2-1	TRBV29-1	.	TGCAGCGTTGGGTTCCGTCTTCTGGGGAATGAGCAGTTCTTC	CSVGFRLLGNEQFF
few	TRBJ1-5	TRBV15	.	TGTGCCACCCCCCAAACATTTTATAGCAATCAGCCCCAGCATTTT	CATPQTFYSNQPQHF
once	TRBJ2-1	TRBV2	TRBD2	TGTGCCAGCAGTTTCCAGCGGGGAAACAATGAGCAGTTCTTC	CASSFQRGNNEQFF
many	TRBJ2-3	TRBV20-1	.	TGCAGTGCTAGAAGGGGAGGCACAGATACGCAGTATTTT	CSARRGGTDTQYF
few	TRBJ2-7	TRBV7-9	.	TGTGCCAGCAGCTTAAGTGGTCCGAACGAGCAGTACTTC	CASSLSGPNEQYF
.	TRBJ2-5	TRBV6-1	TRBD2	TGTGCCAGCAGGCGGGGGAAAGGAGAGACCCAGTACTTC	CASRRGKGETQYF
.	TRBJ2-5	TRBV9	TRBD1	TGTGCCAGCAGCGGGGGACAGGGCTACGGGCAGTACTTC	CASSGGQGYGQYF
.	TRBJ1-1	TRBV12-3/TRBV12-4	.	TGTGCCAGCAGCCACGCGCGCACCAGGGCTGCTGAAGCTTTCTTT	CASSHARTRAAEAFF
few	TRBJ2-1	TRBV4-1	.	TGCGCCAGCAGCCAAGATAGGGGTCGGGATTACAATGAGCAGTTCTTC	CASSQDRGRDYNEQFF
.	TRBJ2-7	TRBV6-6	TRBD1	TGTGCCACCGGGACAGGGACCTACGAGCAGTACTTC	CATGTGTYEQYF
few	TRBJ2-7	TRBV27	.	TGTGCCAGCAGTTCAAACCGGGTCCCCTACGAGCAGTACTTC	CASSSNRVPYEQYF
.	TRBJ1-6	TRBV14	.	TGTGCCAGCAGCAGAAGCCATTCGTCTAATACACCCCTCCACTTT	CASSRSHSSNTPLHF
few	TRBJ1-2	TRBV6-5	.	TGTGCCAGCAGTTACTCGTCGGACACCTATGGCTACACCTTC	CASSYSSDTYGYTF
once	TRBJ1-4	TRBV4-1	.	TGCGCCAGCAGCCCCGCGTACCCTGCAACTAATGAAAAACGGTTTTTT	CASSPAYPATNEKRFF
.	TRBJ2-2	TRBV5-7	.	TGTGCCAGCAGCCACTTGGAGGGGGAGCTGTTTTTT	CASSHLEGELFF
.	TRBJ2-7	TRBV6-2/TRBV6-3	.	TGTGCCAGCTCCGGGAGAGGAGCCTACGAGCAGTACTTC	CASSGRGAYEQYF
few	TRBJ2-7	TRBV7-2	TRBD2	TGTGCCAGCAGCAATCTGGGGACTAGCGGGGATTTCTACGAGCAGTACTTC	CASSNLGTSGDFYEQYF
few	TRBJ2-7	TRBV28	.	TGTGCCAGCAGTTTAGGGCAGGTCCTCTACGAGCAGTACTTC	CASSLGQVLYEQYF
.	TRBJ1-4	TRBV20-1	.	TGCAGTGCTACCCCAGGGACTTCAAAACTGTTTTTT	CSATPGTSKLFF
.	TRBJ2-1	TRBV12-3/TRBV12-4	.	TGTGCCAGCAGGGACACGGGCAATGAGCAGTTCTTC	CASRDTGNEQFF
.	TRBJ2-7	TRBV5-1	.	TGCGCCAGCAGCCGAGCGACCCGGGACTACGAGCAGTACTTC	CASSRATRDYEQYF
.	TRBJ1-5	TRBV6-1	.	TGTGCCAGCAGTGGCCGCGGGGGCGACATGAATCAGCCCCAGCATTTT	CASSGRGGDMNQPQHF
.	TRBJ2-1	TRBV12-3/TRBV12-4	.	TGTGCCAGCAGTTTAGGCCTCAATAGGGGGCAGTTCTTC	CASSLGLNRGQFF
.	TRBJ1-2	TRBV7-9	.	TGTGCCAGCAGCTCGGTGGAGGGACTCCCTATGGGCTACACCTTC	CASSSVEGLPMGYTF
.	TRBJ2-2	TRBV6-5	TRBD1	TGTGCCAGCAAAACCGACAGGGGGCGTAACACCGGGGAGCTGTTTTTT	CASKTDRGRNTGELFF
.	TRBJ2-3	TRBV7-9	.	TGTGCCAGCAGCTTAGATACCGGGCACACAGATACGCAGTATTTT	CASSLDTGHTDTQYF
few	TRBJ2-7	TRBV7-2	TRBD2	TGTGCCAGCAGCTTAGTCCCGGGGAGGGTCCTTTACGAGCAGTACTTC	CASSLVPGRVLYEQYF
.	TRBJ1-1	TRBV29-1	.	TGCAGCGTTGGTTTGTCCAGGCCTGAAGCTTTCTTT	CSVGLSRPEAFF
once	TRBJ2-5	TRBV2	.	TGTGCCAGCAGTGGATCCGTGGGGGCCAAGGCGACCCAGTACTTC	CASSGSVGAKATQYF
many	TRBJ2-7	TRBV7-2	.	TGTGCCAGCAGCTTACAAGCCTCCTACGAGCAGTACTTC	CASSLQASYEQYF
.	TRBJ2-3	TRBV6-1	TRBD2	TGTGCCAGCACTGAAGCTAGCGGGGGGGGAAATACGCAGTATTTT	CASTEASGGGNTQYF